This T cell receptor (beta chain) emerged from a study of cytomegalovirus exposure and HLA in healthy donors. PCR used 60 Vbeta primers and 13 Jbeta primers. Profiling relied on immunoSEQ multiplex PCR, and the TCRdb table lists in-frame clones only, not all of them. The table has 180,000 or so clones, roughly 83% seen once. A word on this clone: Its antigen remains unknown.

V was pared by 3 bases and J by 8 bases, with 7 bases of the junction left unmatched. Germline V gene lookup returns CDR1 MDHEN and CDR2 SYDVKM. The CDR3 runs 16 residues. Study-wide results and caveats: In a later analysis, across HLA loci, associated TCR counts were highest for DRB1, lowest for HLA-C. Most sequenced TCRs were rare (though some public TCRs occurred in many donors). As immune exposure information, only CMV serostatus was available. The study reported that TCR beta sequences accurately predicted HLA-A and HLA-B alleles in most subjects.

This receptor was obtained from a woman aged 45-59 years in good health and CMV-seronegative. The source material was PBMCs. The V call is TRBV28, the J call TRBJ1-6; the match to TRBD1 covers 10 bases. CDR3 residues: CASSLTGQGIYSPLHF. The CDR3 DNA sequence: TGTGCCAGCAGTTTGACGGGACAGGGGATTTATTCACCCCTCCACTTT.